This T cell receptor beta chain appears in the sequencing data of a study of cytomegalovirus exposure and HLA in healthy donors. The V and J ends lost 4 bases and 6 bases respectively, with 9 bases between them. CDR1 SQVTM and CDR2 ANQGSEA come from the germline V gene. The CDR3 contains 11 residues. Primers included in the PCR were 60 Vbeta and 13 Jbeta primers. Measured with immunoSEQ multiplex PCR; TCRdb has only the in-frame clones, and not every one. The sample consists of 230,000 or so clones, around 90% of them appearing once. The chain combines TRBV29-1 with TRBJ1-2; D call uncertain. Material: PBMCs. The TCR originated in a girl aged 2-10 years in good health and CMV-seronegative. CDR3 sequence: CSVVTVDGYTF. As DNA, the CDR3 is TGCAGCGTTGTAACAGTGGATGGCTACACCTTC.